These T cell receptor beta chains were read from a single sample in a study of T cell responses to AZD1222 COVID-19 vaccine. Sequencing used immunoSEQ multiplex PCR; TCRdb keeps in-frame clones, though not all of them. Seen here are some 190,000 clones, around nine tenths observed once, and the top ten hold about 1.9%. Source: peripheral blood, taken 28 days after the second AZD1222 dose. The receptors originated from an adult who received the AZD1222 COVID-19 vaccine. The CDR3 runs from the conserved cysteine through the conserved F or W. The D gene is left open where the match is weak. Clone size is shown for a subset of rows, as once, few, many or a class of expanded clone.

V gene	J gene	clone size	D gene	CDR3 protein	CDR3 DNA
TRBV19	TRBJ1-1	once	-	CASSMVHKGTEAFF	TGTGCCAGTAGTATGGTCCACAAAGGCACTGAAGCTTTCTTT
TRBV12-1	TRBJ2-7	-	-	CASRRYEQYF	TGTGCCAGCAGGCGCTACGAGCAGTACTTC
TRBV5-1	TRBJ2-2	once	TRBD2	CASRGLAGIGELFF	TGCGCCAGCAGAGGACTAGCGGGGATCGGGGAGCTGTTTTTT
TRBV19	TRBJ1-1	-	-	CASSIGASLGAEAFF	TGTGCCAGTAGTATTGGGGCCAGCCTCGGTGCTGAAGCTTTCTTT
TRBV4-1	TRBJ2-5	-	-	CASSQVLTGVTQYF	TGCGCCAGCAGCCAGGTGTTGACCGGGGTGACCCAGTACTTC
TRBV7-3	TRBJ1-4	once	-	CASSQRHNEKLFF	TGTGCCAGCAGTCAGAGGCACAATGAAAAACTGTTTTTT
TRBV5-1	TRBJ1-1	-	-	CASSISESTEAFF	TGCGCCAGCAGCATCAGTGAAAGCACTGAAGCTTTCTTT
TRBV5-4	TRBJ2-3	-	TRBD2	CASSGGLAGVTDTQYF	TGTGCCAGCAGCGGGGGACTAGCGGGGGTCACAGATACGCAGTATTTT
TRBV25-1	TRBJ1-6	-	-	CASSNVGGPLHF	TGTGCCAGCAGTAATGTCGGGGGCCCCCTCCACTTT
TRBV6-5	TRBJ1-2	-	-	CANRAGTYGYTF	TGTGCCAACCGAGCAGGGACCTATGGCTACACCTTC
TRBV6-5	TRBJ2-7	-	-	CASSYATNPPYEQYF	TGTGCCAGCAGTTACGCGACTAACCCGCCCTACGAGCAGTACTTC
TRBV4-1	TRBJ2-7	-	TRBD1	CASSTRQGANSYEQYF	TGCGCCAGCAGCACTAGACAGGGGGCAAACTCCTACGAGCAGTACTTC
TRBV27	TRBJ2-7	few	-	CASTRWRGQNYEQYF	TGTGCCAGCACTCGGTGGCGGGGACAGAACTACGAGCAGTACTTC
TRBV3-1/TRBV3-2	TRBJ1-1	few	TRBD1	CASSQASAGGTEAFF	TGTGCCAGCAGCCAAGCTTCGGCAGGGGGCACTGAAGCTTTCTTT
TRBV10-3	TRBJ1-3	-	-	CASGGGNTIYF	TGTGCCAGCGGTGGCGGAAACACCATATATTTT
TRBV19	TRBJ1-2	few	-	CASSTDYGYTF	TGTGCCAGTAGTACGGACTATGGCTACACCTTC
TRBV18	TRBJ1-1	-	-	CASSSKTGELNTEAFF	TGTGCCAGCTCCTCCAAGACAGGCGAATTGAACACTGAAGCTTTCTTT
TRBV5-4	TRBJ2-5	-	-	CASSLANQGLVTQYF	TGTGCCAGCAGCTTGGCCAATCAGGGATTGGTGACCCAGTACTTC
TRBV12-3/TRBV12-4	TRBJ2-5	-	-	CASSLVEETQYF	TGTGCCAGCAGTTTGGTAGAAGAGACCCAGTACTTC